This TCR beta chain is from a study of control samples from healthy donors and cancer patients. Generated by immunoSEQ multiplex PCR, the TCRdb table keeps only in-frame clones and is missing some. This table has about 160,000 clones, 96% appearing once. V lost 0 bases and J lost 3, with 9 bases in between. From germline, CDR1 is SGHAT and CDR2 FQDESV (reference sequence). This CDR3 is built from 14 residues. The TCR comes from a woman younger than 45 in good health. Sequencing was performed on blood. V and J are TRBV11-1 and TRBJ2-7; D may match TRBD1 or TRBD2 (5 bases each). CDR3 sequence: CASSLAGENYEQYF. The CDR3 bases are TGTGCCAGCAGCTTAGCAGGGGAGAACTACGAGCAGTACTTC.